One and the same sample provided the 32 T cell receptor beta chains below, sequenced in a study of molecular identifiers for immune sequencing clone quantification (dated by TCRdb to 2016 to 2018). The library was prepared using PCR. TCRdb records NextSeq 500 as the sequencer. In-frame beta chains were kept once TCRdb had trimmed the public reads at Q25 with fastp and called clones with MiXCR. A single entry per CDR3 protein holds the most common genes and DNA from its merged rows. A total of about 510,000 distinct CDR3 sequences appear in this sample, 25% of them only once. Roughly 0.79% of the sample belongs to the ten largest clones. Sequenced material: naive CD8+ T cells from blood, with Jurkat cell RNA spiked in. This specimen's cell subset or site label, interpreted: FACS-sorted CD8+CD4-CCR7+CD45RA+ naive T cells. The receptors stem from a human donor in good health. Some libraries in this study had Jurkat cell RNA spiked in.

The rearrangement uses TRBV19 and TRBJ1-2; 8 nucleotides line up with TRBD1. Germline V gene data show CDR1 as LNHDA and CDR2 as SQIVND (reference sequence). This CDR3 has 16 amino acids. V lost 3 bases and J lost 4; bases outside the gene matches: 10. Here the CDR3 reads CASSIEAGGSFYGYTF. CDR3 bases: TGTGCCAGTAGTATCGAGGCAGGGGGCAGCTTCTATGGCTACACCTTC.

This clonotype was counted a single time. This may be a read error: a much more frequent sequence differs by one nucleotide. This chain links TRBV3-1 with TRBJ2-3, with TRBD2 matching over 12 bases. The CDR3 extends over 16 amino acids. Per the germline V gene, CDR1 is LGHDT and CDR2 is YNNKEL (reference sequence). CDR3 sequence (DNA): TGTGCCAGCCGCCAAGGACTAGCGGGGATCACAGATACGCAGTATTTT. Protein product: CASRQGLAGITDTQYF.

The sample holds a few counts of this clonotype. The chain uses TRBV11-2 and TRBJ2-7; D is possibly TRBD1 (6 bases). This CDR3 region has 14 residues. Trimming left V 5 bases short and J 1 base short, with 12 bases between. Germline V gives CDR1 SGHAT, CDR2 FQNNGV. The CDR3 loop reads CASSLRDKSYEQYF. CDR3 DNA sequence: TGTGCCAGCAGCCTCCGGGACAAATCCTACGAGCAGTACTTC.

On this clonotype: A single base separates this from a much larger clone, so it may be a read error. The chain couples TRBV28 to TRBJ2-5, with 12 bases matching TRBD1. Germline V gene sequence: CDR1 MDHEN, CDR2 SYDVKM. CDR3 length: 15 amino acids. CDR3 nucleotides: TGTGCCAGCAGTCCCGGGACAGGGGGCAAAGAGCCCCAGTACTTC. This gives the protein CASSPGTGGKEPQYF.

This clonotype was picked up many times. The rearrangement uses TRBV7-9 and TRBJ2-3; no clear D. Between the trimmed V and J ends, which lost 5 bases and 6 bases, there was a span of 12 bases. The V gene's germline CDR1 is SEHNR and CDR2 FQNEAQ (reference sequence). The CDR3 is 13 amino acids. Here the CDR3 DNA reads TGTGCCAGCAGCCCACACCGTCGGGATACGCAGTATTTT. Translation gives CASSPHRRDTQYF.

V is TRBV28 and J is TRBJ2-1, with 8 bases fitting TRBD2. V gave up 6 bases and J gave up 2 bases; unmatched junction bases: 6. The length of the CDR3 is 15 residues. CDR1 and CDR2 from the germline V gene are MDHEN and SYDVKM. CDR3 in DNA: TGTGCCAGCAGATGGATAGCGGGGCCCTACAATGAGCAGTTCTTC. Amino acid sequence: CASRWIAGPYNEQFF.

Concerning this clonotype: A single base separates this from a much larger clone, so it may be a read error. The chain has TRBV4-3 and TRBJ2-5; the match to TRBD1 covers 7 bases. The CDR3 has 13 amino acids. Germline values: CDR1 LGHNA, CDR2 YSLEER. With 6 bases clipped from V and 7 bases from J, the junction kept 8 bases outside the gene matches. The CDR3 region has the DNA TGCGCCAGCAGGACAGGGCTATGGGGGACCCAGTACTTC. Residues: CASRTGLWGTQYF.

The sample holds a few counts of this clonotype. The chain couples TRBV7-2 to TRBJ2-7; tentative D call: TRBD2 (5 bases). Germline CDR1 and CDR2: SGHTA and FQGNSA. This CDR3 spans 14 amino acids. Trimming took off 5 bases at V and 3 bases at J, with 14 bases between the two ends. The CDR3 DNA sequence: TGTGCCAGCAGCCCGCCGGGGTTTAACTACGAGCAGTACTTC. Protein product: CASSPPGFNYEQYF.

This clonotype appeared a few times. V is TRBV6-2 or TRBV6-3 and J is TRBJ2-5, with D possibly matching TRBD2 (6 bases). Trimming shortened V by 4 bases and J by 6 bases, and 15 bases separated the two germline ends. Per germline, CDR1 MNHEY and CDR2 SVGEGT. This CDR3 comprises 14 residues. CDR3 sequence (DNA): TGTGCCAGCAGTTCATCTTGGGGGGAGAAGACCCAGTACTTC. It codes for CASSSSWGEKTQYF.

This clonotype has only a few counts. This sequence joins TRBV12-3 or TRBV12-4 and TRBJ2-5; 8 bases match TRBD1. V was clipped by 1 base and J by 3 bases; unmatched bases: 7. The CDR3 contains 16 residues. The CDR3 sequence: CASSLEQGGVKETQYF. The CDR3 DNA reads as TGTGCCAGCAGTTTAGAACAGGGGGGAGTGAAAGAGACCCAGTACTTC.

To note about this clonotype: Possible read error: a much larger clone is one base away. The CDR3 ends on some other residue instead of the conserved phenylalanine or tryptophan, so this is likely a read error. The limits of the CDR3 on the DNA are not certain, so only TCRdb's listed CDR3 is given. The rearrangement joins TRBV4-3 to TRBJ1-1. Inclusive of both ends, the CDR3 amounts to 13 amino acids. The germline CDR1 and CDR2 sequences are LGHNA and YSLEER. Here the CDR3 reads CASSQVSGPVTFS.

This rearrangement joins TRBV7-9 to TRBJ2-2, with TRBD1 as a possible D gene (6 bases). CDR1 and CDR2 from the germline V gene are SEHNR and FQNEAQ (reference sequence). The CDR3 runs to 16 residues. Trimming pared 2 bases from V and 4 bases from J, leaving 14 bases between. The CDR3 loop is CASSLNQGSSTGELFF. CDR3 DNA sequence: TGTGCCAGCAGCTTAAATCAGGGGTCGAGCACCGGGGAGCTGTTTTTT.

As concerns this clonotype: A read error may be the cause here, since a much bigger clone is one base away. The rearrangement joins TRBV7-7 to TRBJ2-3; D is unclear. The J call may be faulty, since TRBJ1-5 better matches the DNA end. The CDR3 loop spans 15 amino acids. CDR1 and CDR2 (germline): SSHAT, FNYEAQ (reference sequence). CDR3 sequence (DNA): TGTGCCAGCAGCTTAGACGGCTATAGCACAGATACGCAGCATTTT. Protein product: CASSLDGYSTDTQHF.

The chain employs TRBV7-9 and TRBJ2-7, with D hard to call. This CDR3 comprises 14 residues. Trimming pared 5 bases from V and 2 bases from J, leaving 13 bases between. Germline CDR1 reads SEHNR; CDR2 reads FQNEAQ (reference sequence). CDR3 DNA sequence: TGTGCCAGCAGCGCCGGGTCCTTCACCTACGAGCAGTACTTC. The encoded protein is CASSAGSFTYEQYF. Variable domain in full (rest from reference TRBV7-9 and TRBJ2-7): DTGVSQNPRHKITKRGQNVTFRCDPISEHNRLYWYRQTLGQGPEFLTYFQNEAQLEKSRLLSDRFSAERPKGSFSTLEIQRTEQGDSAMYLCASSAGSFTYEQYFGPGTRLTVT.

Of note for this clonotype: Being one base from a much bigger clone, this may be a read error. CDR3 sequence: CSARSQSGPREKLFF. The CDR3, as DNA: TGCAGTGCTAGAAGCCAGTCAGGACCCCGTGAAAAACTGTTTTTT. The chain joins TRBV20-1 to TRBJ1-4; D ambiguous. The CDR3 runs 15 residues. V was cut by 2 bases and J by 7 bases, with 17 bases left in between. The germline V gene encodes CDR1 DFQATT and CDR2 SNEGSKA (reference sequence).

As regards this clonotype: Since the CDR3 does not end with the conserved phenylalanine or tryptophan, this likely comes from a read error. The rearrangement uses TRBV27 and TRBJ2-7; 11 bases line up with TRBD2. The CDR3 has 14 amino acids. CDR1 is MNHEY and CDR2 is SMNVEV in the germline V gene (reference sequence). J lost 3 bases, V lost 6 bases, and 4 bases had no gene match. The CDR3: CASSRGLADYEQYC. For the CDR3, the DNA is TGTGCCAGCAGCCGGGGACTAGCGGACTACGAGCAGTACTGC.

This clonotype appeared many times. CDR3 region: CASSPNTGHWEQYF. The DNA for the CDR3 is TGTGCCAGCAGTCCTAACACAGGGCACTGGGAGCAGTACTTC. The rearrangement links TRBV6-5 to TRBJ2-7; D possibly corresponds to TRBD1 (6 bases). Between the trimmed V and J ends, which lost 5 bases and 7 bases, there was a span of 18 bases. Germline values: CDR1 MNHEY, CDR2 SVGAGI. The CDR3 sequence is 14 residues long.

This clonotype was seen more than once but under ten times. The chain has TRBV4-1 and TRBJ2-7; D uncertain. Germline V gene sequence: CDR1 MGHRA, CDR2 YSYEKL. The CDR3 is 16 residues long. Trimming took 1 base from V and 0 from J, leaving 13 bases between them. The CDR3 DNA reads TGCGCCAGCAGCCAAGCCCCGGGCACCAGCTCCTACGAGCAGTACTTC. Its translation is CASSQAPGTSSYEQYF.

This clonotype appeared a few times. This rearrangement joins TRBV13 to TRBJ1-1; no clear D. Germline values: CDR1 PRHDT, CDR2 FYEKMQ (reference sequence). Between the trimmed V and J ends, which lost 0 bases and 10 bases, there was a span of 12 bases. There are 13 residues in the CDR3. The CDR3: CASSLGGLLRAFF. The CDR3 nucleotides are TGTGCCAGCAGCTTAGGCGGGCTGTTGAGAGCTTTCTTT. The full variable domain, rest sourced from reference TRBV13 and TRBJ1-1, is AAGVIQSPRHLIKEKRETATLKCYPIPRHDTVYWYQQGPGQDPQFLISFYEKMQSDKGSIPDRFSAQQFSDYHSELNMSSLELGDSALYFCASSLGGLLRAFFGQGTRLTVV.

The DNA for the CDR3 is TGCGCCCGCCGCGAGCAAGAGACCCAGTACTTC. As protein: CARREQETQYF. This chain connects TRBV5-1 to TRBJ2-5; D is uncertain. This CDR3 has 11 amino acids. Germline V CDR1 and CDR2: SGHRS, YFSETQ. The germline V and J ends were trimmed by 10 bases and 2 bases, with 9 bases remaining between them.

The chain joins TRBV12-3 or TRBV12-4 to TRBJ2-5; TRBD2 matches 10 bases. J gave up 1 base and V 7 bases, and 9 bases lay outside the gene matches. The CDR3 loop spans 16 amino acids. The CDR3 nucleotides are TGTGCCAGCAACTTACGAGGACTAGCGGTCCAAGAGACCCAGTACTTC. Translation gives CASNLRGLAVQETQYF.

This clonotype was picked up a small number of times. This chain's CDR3 is CASSQEASGGATDTQYF. CDR3 sequence (DNA): TGCGCCAGCAGCCAAGAGGCTAGCGGGGGGGCAACAGATACGCAGTATTTT. The chain employs TRBV4-3 and TRBJ2-3; TRBD2 matches 12 bases. V was pared by 0 bases and J by 3 bases, with 4 bases of the junction left unmatched. The CDR3 is 17 amino acids. CDR1 LGHNA and CDR2 YSLEER come from the germline V gene.

Comment on this clonotype: A much more abundant neighbour one base away suggests this may be a read error. The chain joins TRBV28 to TRBJ1-5; D is unresolved. The CDR3 length is 14 residues. V gave up 4 bases and J gave up 0 bases, with 7 bases separating them. The germline gives CDR1 MDHEN, CDR2 SYDVKM. The DNA of the CDR3 is TGTGCCAGCAGTTCCACAATTAGCAATCAGCCCCAGCATTTT. Residues: CASSSTISNQPQHF. Combining the CDR3 with reference TRBV28 and TRBJ1-5 gives the whole variable domain DVKVTQSSRYLVKRTGEKVFLECVQDMDHENMFWYRQDPGLGLRLIYFSYDVKMKEKGDIPEGYSVSREKKERFSLILESASTNQTSMYLCASSSTISNQPQHFGDGTRLSIL.

Turning to this clonotype: A junction end diverges from the germline sequence, so it may reflect a read error. The J gene is TRBJ2-3, the V gene TRBV30; 10 bases match TRBD2. The CDR3 contains 17 residues. Germline CDR1 and CDR2: GTSNPN and SVGIG (reference sequence). Written as DNA, the CDR3 is TGTGCCTGGGGTGTATCTTTTAGCGGGAGGTACACAGATACGCAGTATTTT. Residues: CAWGVSFSGRYTDTQYF. The variable domain in full, with the rest retrieved from reference TRBV30 and TRBJ2-3, is SQTIHQWPATLVQPVGSPLSLECTVEGTSNPNLYWYRQAAGRGLQLLFYSVGIGQISSEVPQNLSASRPQDRQFILSSKKLLLSDSGFYLCAWGVSFSGRYTDTQYFGPGTRLTVL.

This chain uses TRBV7-9 with TRBJ2-2; D remains unclear. V lost 0 bases, J lost 4 bases, and 9 bases lay in between. CDR1 and CDR2 (germline): SEHNR, FQNEAQ (reference sequence). This CDR3 is 15 amino acids long. CDR3 sequence: CASSLAAAVTGELFF. CDR3 bases: TGTGCCAGCAGCTTAGCGGCAGCAGTCACCGGGGAGCTGTTTTTT.

This clonotype was picked up many times. This sequence joins TRBV29-1 and TRBJ2-1, with 7 bases aligning to TRBD1. The length of the CDR3 is 13 residues. Germline CDR1 reads SQVTM; CDR2 reads ANQGSEA. V shed 8 bases and J 3 bases; nucleotides not matched to a gene: 7. The CDR3 protein is CSSRDSDYNEQFF. The CDR3 coding sequence is TGCAGCTCCCGGGACAGCGACTACAATGAGCAGTTCTTC.

A few counts support this clonotype. V is TRBV5-3 and J is TRBJ2-3; 8 positions agree with TRBD2. TRBV5-3 is an ORF; its function is uncertain. This CDR3 is built from 14 residues. After removal of 8 bases from V and 6 bases from J, the junction contained 11 bases not matched to a gene. CDR3 residues: CASSPAGGADTQYF. CDR3 DNA sequence: TGTGCCAGCAGCCCGGCGGGGGGCGCGGATACGCAGTATTTT.

This clonotype was detected once. It may be a read error: a sequence one base away is much more abundant. J is TRBJ2-1 and V is TRBV5-1; D is undetermined. Germline CDR1 reads SGHRS; CDR2 reads YFSETQ. Trimming removed 4 bases from V and 0 bases from J, with 11 bases in between. This CDR3 region has 15 residues. CDR3 bases: TGCGCCAGCAGCCAAGCCCTCGGCTCCTACAATGAGCAGTTCTTC. Amino acids: CASSQALGSYNEQFF.

This clonotype has only a few counts. The rearrangement uses TRBV2 and TRBJ2-3; D call uncertain. Germline CDR1 is SNHLY and CDR2 is FYNNEI. The CDR3 sequence is 12 residues long. Trimming shortened V by 7 bases and J by 3 bases, and 8 bases separated the two germline ends. The CDR3 reads CASTDPTDTQYF. CDR3 nucleotide sequence: TGTGCCAGCACCGACCCTACAGATACGCAGTATTTT.

On this clonotype itself: Since a much larger clone is just one base distant, this may be a read error. The V and J genes are TRBV4-3 and TRBJ2-7, with 8 bases aligning to TRBD1. The CDR3 runs 15 residues. The germline V gene encodes CDR1 LGHNA and CDR2 YSLEER. The CDR3: CASSQDLGTGGERYF. The CDR3 coding sequence is TGCGCCAGCAGCCAAGATCTCGGGACAGGCGGCGAGCGGTACTTC.

This clonotype was counted at least ten times. The chain couples TRBV29-1 to TRBJ1-1; D unresolved. The V gene lost 4 bases and the J gene lost 1 base, with 10 bases spanning the gap. Germline V gives CDR1 SQVTM, CDR2 ANQGSEA. This CDR3 region has 13 residues. The CDR3 spells CSVGIRENTEAFF. The CDR3 DNA follows: TGCAGCGTTGGTATACGGGAGAACACTGAAGCTTTCTTT.

This clonotype was seen at least ten times. This sequence joins TRBV7-2 and TRBJ2-5; TRBD1 aligns across 7 bases. V dropped 4 bases and J dropped 2; count of bases not matched to a gene: 16. The CDR3 has 18 residues. Looked up from germline, CDR1 is SGHTA and CDR2 is FQGNSA. The CDR3 spells CASSSPPTGTDVQETQYF. In DNA, the CDR3 is TGTGCCAGCAGCTCCCCCCCCACCGGGACAGACGTTCAAGAGACCCAGTACTTC.